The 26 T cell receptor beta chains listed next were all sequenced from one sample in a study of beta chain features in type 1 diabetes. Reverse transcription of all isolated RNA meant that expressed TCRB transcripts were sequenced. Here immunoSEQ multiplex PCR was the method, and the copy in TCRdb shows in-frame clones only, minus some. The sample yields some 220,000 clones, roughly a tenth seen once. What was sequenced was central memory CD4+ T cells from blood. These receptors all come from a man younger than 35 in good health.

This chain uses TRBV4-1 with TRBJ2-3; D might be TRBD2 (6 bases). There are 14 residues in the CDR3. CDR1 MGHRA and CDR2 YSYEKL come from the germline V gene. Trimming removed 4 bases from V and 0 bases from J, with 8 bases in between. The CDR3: CASSPGVSTDTQYF. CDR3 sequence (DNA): TGCGCCAGCAGCCCGGGAGTTAGCACAGATACGCAGTATTTT.

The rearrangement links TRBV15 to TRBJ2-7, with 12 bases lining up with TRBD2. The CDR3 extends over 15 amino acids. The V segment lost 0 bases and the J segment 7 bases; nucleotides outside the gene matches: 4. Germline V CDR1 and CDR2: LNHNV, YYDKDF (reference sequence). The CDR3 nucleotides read TGTGCCACCAGCAGAGAACTAGCGGGAGGCAAGGAGCAGTACTTC. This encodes CATSRELAGGKEQYF.

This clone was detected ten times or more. The CDR3 spells CASSEMGEGTFTDTQYF. The DNA for the CDR3 is TGTGCCAGCAGTGAAATGGGGGAGGGTACCTTCACAGATACGCAGTATTTT. The rearrangement links TRBV6-1 to TRBJ2-3, with 7 positions matching TRBD2. CDR3 length: 17 residues. Germline V gene lookup returns CDR1 MNHNS and CDR2 SASEGT. After removal of 2 bases from V and 2 bases from J, the junction contained 10 bases not matched to a gene.

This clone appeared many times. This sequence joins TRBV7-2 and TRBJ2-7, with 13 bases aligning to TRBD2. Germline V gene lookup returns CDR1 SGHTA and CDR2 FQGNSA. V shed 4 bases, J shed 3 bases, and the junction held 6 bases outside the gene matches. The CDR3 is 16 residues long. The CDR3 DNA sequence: TGTGCCAGCAGCTCCCACTGGACTAGCGGGAGCTACGAGCAGTACTTC. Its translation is CASSSHWTSGSYEQYF.

The CDR3 is CASSPLTVVTEAFF. The CDR3 DNA is TGTGCCAGCAGCCCCCTGACGGTGGTCACTGAAGCTTTCTTT. The chain joins TRBV7-8 to TRBJ1-1, with D unclear. V lost 5 bases to trimming and J lost 4 bases, with 14 bases between them. The V gene's germline CDR1 is SGHVS and CDR2 FQNEAQ. CDR3 size: 14 residues.

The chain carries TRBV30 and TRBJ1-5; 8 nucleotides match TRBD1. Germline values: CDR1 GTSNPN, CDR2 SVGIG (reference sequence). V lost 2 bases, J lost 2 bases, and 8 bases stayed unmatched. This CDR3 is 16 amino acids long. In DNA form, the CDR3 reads TGTGCCTGGAGTAAGGACAGGGTGAGAGGCAATCAGCCCCAGCATTTT. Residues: CAWSKDRVRGNQPQHF.

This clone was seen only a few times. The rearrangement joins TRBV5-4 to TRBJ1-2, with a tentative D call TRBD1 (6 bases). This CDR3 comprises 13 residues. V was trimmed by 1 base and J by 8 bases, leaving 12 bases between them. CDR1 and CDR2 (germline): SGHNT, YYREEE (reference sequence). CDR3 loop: CASSLFGGRGYTF. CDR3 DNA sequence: TGTGCCAGCAGCTTGTTTGGGGGCCGAGGCTACACCTTC.

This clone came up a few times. The CDR3 is CASSPATPGTNEKLFF. CDR3 bases: TGTGCCAGCTCACCAGCGACGCCTGGAACTAATGAAAAACTGTTTTTT. The rearrangement uses TRBV18 and TRBJ1-4; D gene ambiguous. Between the trimmed V and J ends, which lost 2 bases and 1 base, there was a span of 11 bases. CDR1 and CDR2 (germline): KGHSH, LQKENI. This CDR3 is 16 amino acids long.

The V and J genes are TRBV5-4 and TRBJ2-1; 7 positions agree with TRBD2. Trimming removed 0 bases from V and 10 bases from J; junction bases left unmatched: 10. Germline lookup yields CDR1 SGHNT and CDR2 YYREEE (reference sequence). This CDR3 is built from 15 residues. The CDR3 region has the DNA TGTGCCAGCAGCTTGGCGGGGAGGGCCAATGAAGAGCAGTTCTTC. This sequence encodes CASSLAGRANEEQFF.

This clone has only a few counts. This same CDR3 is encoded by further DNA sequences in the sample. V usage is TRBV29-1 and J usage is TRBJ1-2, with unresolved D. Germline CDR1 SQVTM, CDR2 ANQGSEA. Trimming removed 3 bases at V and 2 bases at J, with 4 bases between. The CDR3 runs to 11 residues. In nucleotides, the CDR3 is TGCAGCGTTGAGCAGAACTATGGCTACACCTTC. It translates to CSVEQNYGYTF.

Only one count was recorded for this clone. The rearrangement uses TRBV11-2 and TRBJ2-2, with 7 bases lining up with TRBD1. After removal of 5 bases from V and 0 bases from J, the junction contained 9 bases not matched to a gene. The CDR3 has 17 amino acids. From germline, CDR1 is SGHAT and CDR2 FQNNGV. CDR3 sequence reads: CASSHPPGQANTGELFF. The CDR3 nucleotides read TGTGCCAGCAGCCACCCCCCCGGACAGGCGAACACCGGGGAGCTGTTTTTT.

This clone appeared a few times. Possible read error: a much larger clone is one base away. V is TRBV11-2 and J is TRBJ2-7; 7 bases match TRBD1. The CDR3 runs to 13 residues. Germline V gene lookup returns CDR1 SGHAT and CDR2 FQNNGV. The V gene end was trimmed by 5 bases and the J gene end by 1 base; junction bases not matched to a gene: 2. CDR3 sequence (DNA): TGTGCCAGCAGCCCGGACAGGTCCTACGAGCAGTACTTC. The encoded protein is CASSPDRSYEQYF.

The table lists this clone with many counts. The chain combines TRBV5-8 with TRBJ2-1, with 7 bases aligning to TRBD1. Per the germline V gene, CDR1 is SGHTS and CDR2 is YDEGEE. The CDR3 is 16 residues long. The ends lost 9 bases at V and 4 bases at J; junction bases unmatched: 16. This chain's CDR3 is CATVGQTIRTYNEQFF. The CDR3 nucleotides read TGTGCCACAGTGGGACAGACCATACGAACTTACAATGAGCAGTTCTTC.

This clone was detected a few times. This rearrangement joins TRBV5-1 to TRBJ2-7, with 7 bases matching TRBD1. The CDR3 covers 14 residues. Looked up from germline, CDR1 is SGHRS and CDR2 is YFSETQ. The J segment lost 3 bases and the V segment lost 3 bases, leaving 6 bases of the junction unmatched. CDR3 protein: CASSSTGPNYEQYF. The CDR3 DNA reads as TGCGCCAGCAGCTCGACAGGGCCAAACTACGAGCAGTACTTC. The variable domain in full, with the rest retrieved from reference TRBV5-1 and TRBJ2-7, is KAGVTQTPRYLIKTRGQQVTLSCSPISGHRSVSWYQQTPGQGLQFLFEYFSETQRNKGNFPGRFSGRQFSNSRSEMNVSTLELGDSALYLCASSSTGPNYEQYFGPGTRLTVT.

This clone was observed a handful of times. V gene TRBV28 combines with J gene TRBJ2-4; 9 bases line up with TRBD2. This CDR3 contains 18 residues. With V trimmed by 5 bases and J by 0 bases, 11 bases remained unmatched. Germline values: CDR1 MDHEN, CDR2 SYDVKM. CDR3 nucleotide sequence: TGTGCCAGCAGTCCCGGGACTAGCCCCACCTTAGCCAAAAACATTCAGTACTTC. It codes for CASSPGTSPTLAKNIQYF.

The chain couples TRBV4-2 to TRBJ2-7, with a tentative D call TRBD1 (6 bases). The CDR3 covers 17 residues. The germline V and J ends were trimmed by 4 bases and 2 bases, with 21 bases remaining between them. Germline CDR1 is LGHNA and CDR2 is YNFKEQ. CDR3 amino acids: CASSRRAEVTGTYEQYF. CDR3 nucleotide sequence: TGTGCCAGCAGCCGAAGAGCCGAGGTTACAGGGACCTACGAGCAGTACTTC.

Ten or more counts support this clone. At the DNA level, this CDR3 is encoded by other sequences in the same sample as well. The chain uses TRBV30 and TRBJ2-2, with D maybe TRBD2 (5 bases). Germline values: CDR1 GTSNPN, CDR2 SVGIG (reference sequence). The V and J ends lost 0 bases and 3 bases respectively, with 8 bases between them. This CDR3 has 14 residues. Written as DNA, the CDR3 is TGTGCCTGGAGTGTAGAGGGCTACACCGGGGAGCTGTTTTTT. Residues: CAWSVEGYTGELFF.

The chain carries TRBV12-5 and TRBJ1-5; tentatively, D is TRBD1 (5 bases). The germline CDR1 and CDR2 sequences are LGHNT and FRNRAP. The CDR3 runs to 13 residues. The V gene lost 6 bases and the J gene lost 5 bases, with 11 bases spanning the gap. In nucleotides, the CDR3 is TGTGCTAGTGGCCTTGGGGGGGATCAGCCCCAGCATTTT. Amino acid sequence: CASGLGGDQPQHF.

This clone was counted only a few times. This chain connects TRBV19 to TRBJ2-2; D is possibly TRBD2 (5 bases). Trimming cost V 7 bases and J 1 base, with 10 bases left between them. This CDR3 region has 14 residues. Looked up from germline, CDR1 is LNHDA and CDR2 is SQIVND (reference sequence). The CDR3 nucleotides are TGTGCCAGTACCAGGACTGGGAACACCGGGGAGCTGTTTTTT. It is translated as CASTRTGNTGELFF. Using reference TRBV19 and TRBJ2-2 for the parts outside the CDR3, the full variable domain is DGGITQSPKYLFRKEGQNVTLSCEQNLNHDAMYWYRQDPGQGLRLIYYSQIVNDFQKGDIAEGYSVSREKKESFPLTVTSAQKNPTAFYLCASTRTGNTGELFFGEGSRLTVL.

In DNA, the CDR3 is TGTGCCAGCAGCCCGTGGGGACAGGACCAAGAGACCCAGTACTTC. Protein product: CASSPWGQDQETQYF. The chain couples TRBV9 to TRBJ2-5; 8 bases map to TRBD1. V lost 4 bases to trimming and J lost 0 bases; unmatched junction nucleotides: 5. Germline V gives CDR1 SGDLS, CDR2 YYNGEE. CDR3 size: 15 residues.

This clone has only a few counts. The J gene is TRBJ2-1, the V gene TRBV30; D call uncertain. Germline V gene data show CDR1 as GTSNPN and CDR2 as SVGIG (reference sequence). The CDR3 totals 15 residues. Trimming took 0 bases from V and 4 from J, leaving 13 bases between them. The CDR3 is CAWSVRPGSYNEQFF. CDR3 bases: TGTGCCTGGAGTGTACGTCCAGGTAGTTACAATGAGCAGTTCTTC.

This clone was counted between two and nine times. As DNA, the CDR3 is TGTGCCAGCAGTGCCCTTTCGCGGGACTCCTACAATGAGCAGTTCTTC. This translates into CASSALSRDSYNEQFF. The chain is built from TRBV28 and TRBJ2-1; a possible D gene is TRBD2 (6 bases). Per germline, CDR1 MDHEN and CDR2 SYDVKM. CDR3 length: 16 residues. V was trimmed by 5 bases and J by 0 bases, leaving 14 bases between them.

CDR3 protein: CSVEDTGGASTEAFF. CDR3 coding DNA: TGCAGCGTTGAAGATACTGGGGGCGCTTCCACTGAAGCTTTCTTT. This chain joins TRBV29-1 and TRBJ1-1; perhaps TRBD1 as D (6 bases). V lost 0 bases to trimming and J lost 4 bases, with 15 bases between them. Germline CDR1 SQVTM, CDR2 ANQGSEA. There are 15 residues in the CDR3. The complete variable domain, with remaining parts taken from reference TRBV29-1 and TRBJ1-1, reads SAVISQKPSRDICQRGTSLTIQCQVDSQVTMMFWYRQQPGQSLTLIATANQGSEATYESGFVIDKFPISRPNLTFSTLTVSNMSPEDSSIYLCSVEDTGGASTEAFFGQGTRLTVV.

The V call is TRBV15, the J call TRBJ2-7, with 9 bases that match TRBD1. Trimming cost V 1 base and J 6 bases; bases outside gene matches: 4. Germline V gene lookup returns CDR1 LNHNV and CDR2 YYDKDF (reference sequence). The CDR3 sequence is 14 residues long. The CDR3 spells CATSRAGTGLEQYF. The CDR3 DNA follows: TGTGCCACCAGCAGAGCCGGGACAGGGCTCGAGCAGTACTTC.

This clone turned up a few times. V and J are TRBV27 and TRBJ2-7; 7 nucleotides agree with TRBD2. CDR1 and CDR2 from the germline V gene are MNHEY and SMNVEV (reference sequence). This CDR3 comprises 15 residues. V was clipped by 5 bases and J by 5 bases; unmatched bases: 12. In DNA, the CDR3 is TGTGCCAGCAGTCCCATTTTCGGGGAGGGTAACGAGCAGTACTTC. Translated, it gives CASSPIFGEGNEQYF.

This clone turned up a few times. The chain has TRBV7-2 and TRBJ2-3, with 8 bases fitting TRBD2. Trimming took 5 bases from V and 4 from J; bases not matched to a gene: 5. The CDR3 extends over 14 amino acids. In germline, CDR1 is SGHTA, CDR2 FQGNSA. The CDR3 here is CASSPGTRPDTQYF. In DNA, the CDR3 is TGTGCCAGCAGCCCTGGGACTAGACCAGATACGCAGTATTTT.